What follows are 13 T cell receptor beta chains derived from one specimen sequenced in a study of blood T cell repertoires in COVID-19. Measured with immunoSEQ multiplex PCR; TCRdb has only the in-frame clones, and not every one. The sample shows fewer than 250,000 clones, 65% to 85% of them seen only once. The sequenced material came from peripheral blood. These receptors were collected from a woman aged 50 to 60 with acute or convalescent COVID-19.

This clone was found a few times. This chain uses TRBV28 with TRBJ2-3; TRBD2 matches 7 bases. The CDR3 is 12 residues long. The V and J ends lost 8 bases and 7 bases, in that order; junction bases with no gene match: 6. Germline V gives CDR1 MDHEN, CDR2 SYDVKM. The CDR3 DNA follows: TGTGCCAGCTCCCAGGGAGGGAATACGCAGTATTTT. It yields the protein CASSQGGNTQYF.

The chain is built from TRBV28 and TRBJ1-5; TRBD1 agrees at 9 bases. Germline V gene sequence: CDR1 MDHEN, CDR2 SYDVKM. V lost 6 bases, J lost 6 bases, and 9 bases stayed unmatched. The CDR3 covers 15 residues. The CDR3 nucleotides read TGTGCCAGCAGCCCCGGGACAGGGATAAGTCAGCCCCAGCATTTT. This sequence encodes CASSPGTGISQPQHF.

The genes are TRBV5-1 and TRBJ2-2, with 11 bases aligning to TRBD2. The CDR3 is made up of 17 amino acids. From germline, CDR1 is SGHRS and CDR2 YFSETQ. Germline trimming cut 1 base from V and 3 bases from J; bases unmatched to any gene: 5. The CDR3: CASSLLAGGLDTGELFF. CDR3 bases: TGCGCCAGCAGCTTGTTAGCGGGAGGGCTGGACACCGGGGAGCTGTTTTTT.

The chain has TRBV5-1 and TRBJ2-1; 10 bases align to TRBD2. V shed 4 bases, J shed 6 bases, and the junction held 16 bases outside the gene matches. Germline CDR1 is SGHRS and CDR2 is YFSETQ. CDR3 size: 18 residues. CDR3 coding DNA: TGCGCCAGCAGCGCTGGGACTCTAGCGGGAGTTAATACCAATGAGCAGTTCTTC. Its protein product is CASSAGTLAGVNTNEQFF. Using reference TRBV5-1 and TRBJ2-1 for the parts outside the CDR3, the full variable domain is KAGVTQTPRYLIKTRGQQVTLSCSPISGHRSVSWYQQTPGQGLQFLFEYFSETQRNKGNFPGRFSGRQFSNSRSEMNVSTLELGDSALYLCASSAGTLAGVNTNEQFFGPGTRLTVL.

The chain is built from TRBV5-1 and TRBJ2-3, with a tentative D call TRBD2 (6 bases). Between the trimmed V and J ends, which lost 6 bases and 0 bases, there was a span of 11 bases. This CDR3 has 14 residues. CDR1 SGHRS and CDR2 YFSETQ come from the germline V gene. CDR3 sequence reads: CASTLATSTDTQYF. The CDR3 nucleotides read TGCGCCAGCACCCTAGCGACTAGCACAGATACGCAGTATTTT. Variable domain in full (rest from reference TRBV5-1 and TRBJ2-3): KAGVTQTPRYLIKTRGQQVTLSCSPISGHRSVSWYQQTPGQGLQFLFEYFSETQRNKGNFPGRFSGRQFSNSRSEMNVSTLELGDSALYLCASTLATSTDTQYFGPGTRLTVL.

V is TRBV19 and J is TRBJ2-5, with 9 positions matching TRBD2. The CDR3 sequence is 17 residues long. The V segment lost 1 base and the J segment 1 base; nucleotides outside the gene matches: 7. Germline V gene lookup returns CDR1 LNHDA and CDR2 SQIVND (reference sequence). The CDR3 loop is CASSIGLTSGPQETQYF. The CDR3, as DNA: TGTGCCAGTAGTATAGGCTTGACTAGCGGACCCCAAGAGACCCAGTACTTC.

The V gene is TRBV29-1, the J gene TRBJ1-5; possible D gene TRBD1, 5 bases. The V end was cut by 4 bases, the J end by 2 bases, with 9 bases between. CDR3 length equals 13 residues. In germline, CDR1 is SQVTM, CDR2 ANQGSEA. The CDR3 is CSVAGNRNQPQHF. The DNA for the CDR3 is TGCAGCGTTGCAGGGAACCGCAATCAGCCCCAGCATTTT.

The chain joins TRBV6-2 or TRBV6-3 to TRBJ2-7; D is uncertain. Deletions cut 5 bases from V and 6 bases from J, with 20 bases between. CDR1 is MNHEY and CDR2 is SVGEGT in the germline V gene. The CDR3 consists of 15 residues. CDR3 sequence reads: CASSTLTTGPIEQYF. For the CDR3, the DNA is TGTGCCAGCAGTACTCTCACCACGGGTCCCATCGAGCAGTACTTC.

The chain employs TRBV6-5 and TRBJ1-2; D gene unclear. The V end was cut by 8 bases, the J end by 5 bases, with 15 bases between. Looked up from germline, CDR1 is MNHEY and CDR2 is SVGAGI. The CDR3 totals 13 residues. The CDR3 DNA is TGTGCCAGCGGCTTAACCCTGTGGTATGGCTACACCTTC. Translation gives CASGLTLWYGYTF.

The chain combines TRBV5-1 with TRBJ2-1; D may be TRBD2 (5 bases). Germline V CDR1 and CDR2: SGHRS, YFSETQ. V was trimmed by 4 bases and J by 0 bases, leaving 17 bases between them. The CDR3 length is 17 residues. CDR3: CASSPLGSGLSYNEQFF. DNA for the CDR3: TGCGCCAGCAGCCCCCTGGGGAGCGGCCTCTCCTACAATGAGCAGTTCTTC.

In its sample, this clone was seen a few times. The DNA of the CDR3 is TGTGCCGTCGGGGGACGGACAGGAAGGACAGATACGCAGTATTTT. Encoded protein: CAVGGRTGRTDTQYF. The J gene is TRBJ2-3, the V gene TRBV24-1; maybe TRBD1 (7 bases). CDR1 KGHDR and CDR2 SFDVKD come from the germline V gene. V was pared by 12 bases and J by 3 bases, with 21 bases between. The length of the CDR3 is 15 residues.

This chain links TRBV19 with TRBJ1-2; possibly TRBD1 for D (5 bases). The V end was cut by 8 bases, the J end by 2 bases, with 12 bases between. Germline V gives CDR1 LNHDA, CDR2 SQIVND (reference sequence). This CDR3 is built from 13 residues. CDR3 amino acids: CASSRVTNYGYTF. CDR3 coding DNA: TGTGCCAGTTCCAGGGTAACCAACTATGGCTACACCTTC. Combining the CDR3 with reference TRBV19 and TRBJ1-2 gives the whole variable domain DGGITQSPKYLFRKEGQNVTLSCEQNLNHDAMYWYRQDPGQGLRLIYYSQIVNDFQKGDIAEGYSVSREKKESFPLTVTSAQKNPTAFYLCASSRVTNYGYTFGSGTRLTVV.

This clone was seen ten or more times. V and J are TRBV5-6 and TRBJ2-1; 9 bases map to TRBD1. The ends lost 6 bases at V and 3 bases at J; junction bases unmatched: 7. The CDR3 runs to 15 residues. Germline V gene data show CDR1 as SGHDT and CDR2 as YYEEEE. The CDR3 DNA is TGTGCCAGCACCCGGCTGGACAGGGGCTACAATGAGCAGTTCTTC. Residues: CASTRLDRGYNEQFF.